The 24 T cell receptor beta chains in this list originate from one sample, sequenced in a study of blood T cell repertoires in COVID-19. Sequenced by immunoSEQ multiplex PCR; TCRdb stores in-frame clones only, minus some. The data contain some 150,000 clones, around four fifths of them seen just once; the ten biggest clones take up about 3%. The sequenced material came from peripheral blood. Receptors were obtained from a woman aged 35 to 49 with active or convalescent COVID-19.

This rearrangement joins TRBV24-1 to TRBJ1-4; no reliable D call. CDR1 is KGHDR and CDR2 is SFDVKD in the germline V gene. CDR3 length equals 15 residues. V lost 1 base, J lost 4 bases, and 9 bases lay in between. The CDR3 DNA sequence: TGTGCCACCAGTGATTTTGAGGGCGGTAATGAAAAACTGTTTTTT. It yields the protein CATSDFEGGNEKLFF.

The CDR3 region has the DNA TGTGCCAGCAGTGGTGGCGGGGGCAAATACAATGAGCAGTTCTTC. It codes for CASSGGGGKYNEQFF. The chain carries TRBV2 and TRBJ2-1, with a tentative D call TRBD2 (7 bases). Germline assignment: CDR1 SNHLY and CDR2 FYNNEI. The CDR3 extends over 15 amino acids. V was clipped by 4 bases and J by 4 bases, with 14 bases between them.

The CDR3 loop is CASSVGGGGVYEQYF. In DNA, the CDR3 is TGTGCCAGCAGCGTAGGGGGCGGGGGTGTTTACGAGCAGTACTTC. This sequence joins TRBV9 and TRBJ2-7; 7 nucleotides match TRBD2. CDR3 length: 15 residues. Germline trimming cut 0 bases from V and 4 bases from J; bases unmatched to any gene: 7. The germline V gene has CDR1 SGDLS and CDR2 YYNGEE.

This rearrangement joins TRBV5-1 to TRBJ2-7; 8 nucleotides agree with TRBD1. This CDR3 region has 16 residues. Germline V CDR1 and CDR2: SGHRS, YFSETQ. Trimming cost V 7 bases and J 7 bases; bases outside gene matches: 19. In nucleotides, the CDR3 is TGCGCCAGCCACCCGCACTCCGCAGGGGGCTCGGGGGAGCAGTACTTC. Residues: CASHPHSAGGSGEQYF.

In DNA, the CDR3 is TGTGCCTGGAGTGTTGGGACAGGGGGCCATGGCTACACCTTC. It yields the protein CAWSVGTGGHGYTF. This chain links TRBV30 with TRBJ1-2, with TRBD1 matching 12 bases. V lost 0 bases and J lost 6; bases outside the gene matches: 2. Germline CDR1 is GTSNPN and CDR2 is SVGIG (reference sequence). CDR3 length: 14 residues. Complete variable domain (other parts from reference TRBV30 and TRBJ1-2): SQTIHQWPATLVQPVGSPLSLECTVEGTSNPNLYWYRQAAGRGLQLLFYSVGIGQISSEVPQNLSASRPQDRQFILSSKKLLLSDSGFYLCAWSVGTGGHGYTFGSGTRLTVV.

CDR3: CASSLDIYTEAFF. CDR3 nucleotide sequence: TGTGCCAGCAGTTTGGACATTTACACTGAAGCTTTCTTT. This chain connects TRBV6-6 to TRBJ1-1; tentative D call: TRBD1 (5 bases). This CDR3 contains 13 residues. Germline V lookup: CDR1 MNHNY, CDR2 SVGAGI (reference sequence). V was trimmed by 4 bases and J by 3 bases, leaving 9 bases between them.

This clone was seen once. The chain carries TRBV28 and TRBJ1-5, with unresolved D. Deletions cut 6 bases from V and 0 bases from J, with 18 bases between. The CDR3 spans 17 residues. CDR1 is MDHEN, CDR2 SYDVKM, per germline. The CDR3 sequence is CASSLGLQSPSNQPQHF. CDR3 nucleotides: TGTGCCAGCAGCCTTGGGCTCCAGTCTCCTAGCAATCAGCCCCAGCATTTT. The full variable domain, with the rest looked up from reference TRBV28 and TRBJ1-5, is DVKVTQSSRYLVKRTGEKVFLECVQDMDHENMFWYRQDPGLGLRLIYFSYDVKMKEKGDIPEGYSVSREKKERFSLILESASTNQTSMYLCASSLGLQSPSNQPQHFGDGTRLSIL.

This clone was counted once. The chain is built from TRBV5-1 and TRBJ2-1; 12 bases map to TRBD1. The germline V gene encodes CDR1 SGHRS and CDR2 YFSETQ. The CDR3 has 14 residues. V lost 4 bases and J lost 7; bases outside the gene matches: 3. CDR3 sequence (DNA): TGCGCCAGCAGCCCGGGACAGGGGGCGAATGAGCAGTTCTTC. Translating gives CASSPGQGANEQFF.

The J gene is TRBJ2-4, the V gene TRBV5-1; 12 bases match TRBD1. The V gene's germline CDR1 is SGHRS and CDR2 YFSETQ. The V gene end was trimmed by 1 base and the J gene end by 2 bases; junction bases not matched to a gene: 22. The CDR3 runs to 23 residues. This CDR3 reads CASSLKHPEPGQGAMWPKNIQYF. In DNA form, the CDR3 reads TGCGCCAGCAGCTTGAAACACCCTGAGCCGGGACAGGGGGCGATGTGGCCCAAAAACATTCAGTACTTC.

V and J are TRBV28 and TRBJ2-2; D is unclear. Germline V gene data show CDR1 as MDHEN and CDR2 as SYDVKM. CDR3 length: 14 amino acids. V was clipped by 7 bases and J by 4 bases, with 13 bases between them. The CDR3 DNA reads as TGTGCCAGCAACCTCCCAGGCTCCACCGGGGAGCTGTTTTTT. It yields the protein CASNLPGSTGELFF. The variable domain in full, with the rest retrieved from reference TRBV28 and TRBJ2-2, is DVKVTQSSRYLVKRTGEKVFLECVQDMDHENMFWYRQDPGLGLRLIYFSYDVKMKEKGDIPEGYSVSREKKERFSLILESASTNQTSMYLCASNLPGSTGELFFGEGSRLTVL.

This sequence joins TRBV5-1 and TRBJ2-7; no definite D call. The CDR3 extends over 13 amino acids. Trimming shortened V by 2 bases and J by 5 bases, and 11 bases separated the two germline ends. Germline V CDR1 and CDR2: SGHRS, YFSETQ. The CDR3 is CASSLQPAHEQYF. The CDR3, as DNA: TGCGCCAGCAGCTTACAGCCGGCCCACGAGCAGTACTTC.

The chain links TRBV30 to TRBJ2-1, with 7 bases lining up with TRBD1. Germline CDR1 reads GTSNPN; CDR2 reads SVGIG (reference sequence). The CDR3 covers 14 residues. The trim removed 2 bases at V and 8 bases at J, leaving 9 bases unmatched. Here the CDR3 reads CAWSTAGGRDEQFF. For the CDR3, the DNA is TGTGCCTGGAGTACGGCAGGGGGTAGGGATGAGCAGTTCTTC.

J is TRBJ1-3 and V is TRBV4-2; 7 bases are a match to TRBD1. Germline trimming cut 7 bases from V and 1 base from J; bases unmatched to any gene: 7. The CDR3 extends over 15 amino acids. Germline CDR1 reads LGHNA; CDR2 reads YNFKEQ. Here the CDR3 reads CASTRQGNSGNTIYF. For the CDR3, the DNA is TGTGCCAGCACCCGACAGGGTAATTCTGGAAACACCATATATTTT.

This chain joins TRBV6-5 and TRBJ1-2; D is unresolved. Germline CDR1 reads MNHEY; CDR2 reads SVGAGI. The CDR3 is 13 amino acids. Trimming pared 4 bases from V and 4 bases from J, leaving 10 bases between. DNA of the CDR3: TGTGCCAGCAGTTTCCAGGAGGTCTATGGCTACACCTTC. Translating it yields CASSFQEVYGYTF.

This rearrangement joins TRBV27 to TRBJ2-3; D gene ambiguous. The CDR3 totals 13 residues. The germline CDR1 and CDR2 sequences are MNHEY and SMNVEV (reference sequence). V lost 3 bases to trimming and J lost 6 bases, with 10 bases between them. CDR3 sequence reads: CASSFLRSDTQYF. CDR3 DNA: TGTGCCAGCAGTTTTTTGAGGTCCGATACGCAGTATTTT.

In nucleotides, the CDR3 is TGCGCCAGCAGCCCAGGCGGGGCCTATGGCTACACCTTC. Its protein is CASSPGGAYGYTF. This rearrangement joins TRBV4-1 to TRBJ1-2, with D perhaps TRBD1 (5 bases). CDR1 is MGHRA and CDR2 is YSYEKL in the germline V gene. This CDR3 contains 13 residues. V was shortened by 4 bases and J by 4 bases, with 10 bases between the two germline ends.

The chain recombines TRBV12-2 with TRBJ1-4; TRBD1 is the table's D call and was not checked against the DNA. TRBV12-2 is a recognized pseudogene. This CDR3 contains 14 residues. CDR3 residues: CASRLEDRNEKLFF. The CDR3 nucleotides read TGTGCAAGTCGCTTGGAGGACAGGAATGAAAAACTGTTTTTT.

V is TRBV5-5 and J is TRBJ2-5, with 7 bases aligning to TRBD1. Trimming at V came to 4 bases and at J to 4 bases, leaving 10 bases not matched to a gene. CDR3 length: 15 amino acids. CDR1 and CDR2 (germline): SGHKS, YYEKEE (reference sequence). This chain's CDR3 is CASSLSGQLRETQYF. Here the CDR3 DNA reads TGTGCCAGCAGCCTGTCGGGACAGCTCCGAGAGACCCAGTACTTC.

In its sample, this clone was seen once. The DNA for the CDR3 is TGTGCCAGCAGTTTCAGGGGGCGGGGGGAGACCCAGTACTTC. Amino acids: CASSFRGRGETQYF. The chain joins TRBV27 to TRBJ2-5; D is perhaps TRBD1 (8 bases). The CDR3 contains 14 residues. Germline V gene sequence: CDR1 MNHEY, CDR2 SMNVEV (reference sequence). V was pared by 3 bases and J by 5 bases, with 13 bases between.

This chain connects TRBV13 to TRBJ2-3, with D possibly being TRBD2 (7 bases). This CDR3 has 15 residues. V shed 7 bases and J shed 7 bases, with 21 bases lying between them. The germline V gene encodes CDR1 PRHDT and CDR2 FYEKMQ (reference sequence). This CDR3 is CASIQTGGPGNTQYF. DNA for the CDR3: TGTGCCAGCATCCAGACCGGGGGGCCCGGAAATACGCAGTATTTT.

V is TRBV4-1 and J is TRBJ2-5; TRBD2 matches at 8 bases. Per germline, CDR1 MGHRA and CDR2 YSYEKL. There are 16 residues in the CDR3. Trimming at V came to 3 bases and at J to 5 bases, leaving 11 bases not matched to a gene. CDR3 in amino acids: CASSQSLGGGVETQYF. The CDR3 DNA reads TGCGCCAGCAGCCAGAGTCTCGGGGGGGGCGTGGAGACCCAGTACTTC.

This clone was picked up one time. This CDR3 reads CASSDAYRGQGYEQYF. CDR3 DNA: TGTGCCAGCAGTGATGCTTACAGGGGGCAGGGCTACGAGCAGTACTTC. This chain links TRBV2 with TRBJ2-7; 9 bases agree with TRBD1. Germline assignment: CDR1 SNHLY and CDR2 FYNNEI. After removal of 3 bases from V and 3 bases from J, the junction contained 9 bases not matched to a gene. The CDR3 spans 16 residues.

This clone was found a few times. The chain recombines TRBV10-2 with TRBJ1-4, with D possibly matching TRBD1 (5 bases). CDR1 is WSHSY and CDR2 is SAAADI in the germline V gene. V was trimmed by 4 bases and J by 4 bases, leaving 7 bases between them. The CDR3 covers 13 residues. The CDR3 bases are TGCGCCAGCAGTGGGGGGGGTAATGAAAAACTGTTTTTT. Encoded protein: CASSGGGNEKLFF.

V is TRBV9 and J is TRBJ2-5, with 8 nucleotides matching TRBD2. The germline gives CDR1 SGDLS, CDR2 YYNGEE. The CDR3 runs to 14 residues. V trimming: 0 bases; J trimming: 7 bases; junction bases outside the gene matches: 5. The CDR3 coding sequence is TGTGCCAGCAGCGTAGAAGCGGGAGTCGGGACCCAGTACTTC. Translating it yields CASSVEAGVGTQYF. Together with reference TRBV9 and TRBJ2-5, the CDR3 gives the full variable domain: DSGVTQTPKHLITATGQRVTLRCSPRSGDLSVYWYQQSLDQGLQFLIQYYNGEERAKGNILERFSAQQFPDLHSELNLSSLELGDSALYFCASSVEAGVGTQYFGPGTRLLVL.